This note documents a single T cell receptor beta chain sequence. This specimen belongs to a study of CD8+CD57+ T cells in acquired aplastic anemia. Genomic DNA templated the TCR beta VDJ and CDR3 profiling. TCRdb reanalysed the reads using MiXCR and keeps one entry per CDR3 protein. The sample includes under 200,000 distinct CDR3 sequences, around 47% of them seen just once. The patients chosen for sequencing had shown expansion of CD8+CD57+ cells (detected by flow cytometry). V shed 5 bases, J shed 5 bases, and the junction held 8 bases outside the gene matches. This CDR3 contains 16 residues. Germline CDR1 SGHKS, CDR2 YYEKEE (reference sequence).

The sample comprised sorted CD4+, CD8+, or CD8+CD57+ T cells (not recorded which) from PBMCs. The rearrangement links TRBV5-5 to TRBJ2-2; TRBD1 matches at 11 bases. This receptor was identified in a human donor with aplastic anemia. The CDR3 DNA follows: TGTGCCAGCAGTCTCCCGGGACAGGGGGTAACCGGGGAGCTGTTTTTT. Its protein product is CASSLPGQGVTGELFF.